The TCR beta chain described here comes from a study of T cell responses to AZD1222 COVID-19 vaccine. Method: immunoSEQ multiplex PCR; TCRdb's copy keeps in-frame clones and lacks some. The sample includes some 140,000 clones, 91% of them seen just once. The CDR3 runs 15 residues. Trimming took off 0 bases at V and 6 bases at J, with 15 bases between the two ends. Germline V gives CDR1 MGHRA, CDR2 YSYEKL. The genes are TRBV4-1 and TRBJ2-7; TRBD1 or TRBD2 may be the D gene (5 bases each). The starting material was peripheral blood, obtained on day 0 of AZD1222 vaccination. The receptor comes from an adult in good health. The DNA of the CDR3 is TGCGCCAGCAGCCAAGAAAAGAGGGGTTTCGTCGAGCAGTACTTC. Encoded protein: CASSQEKRGFVEQYF.